The rows below give T cell receptor beta chains drawn from one sample of a study of beta chain features in type 1 diabetes. Clones were sequenced by immunoSEQ multiplex PCR, and TCRdb holds only the in-frame ones, with some missing. The repertoire holds 150,000 or so clones, with about 9.1% as singletons. The sequencing sample was made of central memory CD4+ T cells from blood. All receptors come from a woman younger than 35 in good health. Both conserved end residues are part of each CDR3. The D gene is left open where the match is weak. Clone size appears in some rows only: once, few, many, or a class for an expanded clone.

>TRBD1|TRBJ1-2|TRBV11-1|few
TGTGCCAGCAGCCAGCGGCCGACAGGGGGAGAAGGCTACACCTTC
CASSQRPTGGEGYTF
>.|TRBJ1-1|TRBV4-1|.
TGCGCCAGCAGCCAAGATTACGGTCAGGGAGGTGAAGGAACTGAAGCTTTCTTT
CASSQDYGQGGEGTEAFF
>.|TRBJ2-5|TRBV30|.
TGTGCCTCCGCCCAGGGAGAGACCCAGTACTTC
CASAQGETQYF
>TRBD1|TRBJ2-3|TRBV6-5|.
TGTGCCAGCAGTTATGGGACAGGGGGGGCAGATACGCAGTATTTT
CASSYGTGGADTQYF
>.|TRBJ2-5|TRBV10-3|.
TGTGCCATCAGTGGGTTCTCAGACAGTGGTCAAGAGACCCAGTACTTC
CAISGFSDSGQETQYF
>.|TRBJ2-2|TRBV7-6|few
TGTGCCAGCAGCCTTCAGACAGGAGGTGGCGGGGAGCTGTTTTTT
CASSLQTGGGGELFF
>TRBD1|TRBJ1-5|TRBV25-1|.
TGTGCCAGCAGTGAATGTCCGGGACAGGAAAATCAGCCCCAGCATTTT
CASSECPGQENQPQHF
>.|TRBJ2-7|TRBV4-3|few
TGCGCCAGCAGCCAAGGCCCTACCGGGACATCTTCCTACGAGCAGTACTTC
CASSQGPTGTSSYEQYF
>.|TRBJ1-1|TRBV11-2|few
TGTGCAACGGCAGGGGTTGATGAAGCTTTCTTT
CATAGVDEAFF
>.|TRBJ2-7|TRBV5-1|few
TGCGCCAGCAGCTTGTCTGTGGAGGGCGAGCAGTACTTC
CASSLSVEGEQYF
>TRBD1|TRBJ1-1|TRBV5-1|few
TGCGCCAGCAGCACAGGACAGGGGCGTGTTTCTGAAGCTTTCTTT
CASSTGQGRVSEAFF
>TRBD1|TRBJ2-7|TRBV6-5|.
TGTGCCAGCAGCCCCGGGACAGGGGAACGGCAGTACTTC
CASSPGTGERQYF
>TRBD1|TRBJ2-1|TRBV30|few
TGTGCCTGGGGGACAGGGACTCATGAGCAGTTCTTC
CAWGTGTHEQFF
>TRBD2|TRBJ2-7|TRBV7-2|.
TGTGCCAGCAGCTTAGTAGGGGGACTAGTTGGCTACGAGCAGTACTTC
CASSLVGGLVGYEQYF
>.|TRBJ2-1|TRBV28|.
TGTGCCAGCGTGGGCTATGAGCAGTTCTTC
CASVGYEQFF
>.|TRBJ2-5|TRBV5-1|.
TGCGCCAGCAGCTCCGGGACTCCCCGGGAGACCCAGTACTTC
CASSSGTPRETQYF
>.|TRBJ2-3|TRBV11-2|few
TGTGCCAGCAGCCTGGAGTTTCAGAAGTATTTT
CASSLEFQKYF
>.|TRBJ2-3|TRBV9|.
TGTGCCAGCAGCGTAGGAACCGGAGATACGCAGTATTTT
CASSVGTGDTQYF
>TRBD2|TRBJ2-3|TRBV7-9|few
TGTGCCAGCAGCCCGGGACTAGCGGGAGAGAATACGCAGTATTTT
CASSPGLAGENTQYF
>TRBD1|TRBJ2-2|TRBV7-2|few
TGTGCCAGCAGCCCTATAACAGGGGTATCCAGCGGGGAGCTGTTTTTT
CASSPITGVSSGELFF